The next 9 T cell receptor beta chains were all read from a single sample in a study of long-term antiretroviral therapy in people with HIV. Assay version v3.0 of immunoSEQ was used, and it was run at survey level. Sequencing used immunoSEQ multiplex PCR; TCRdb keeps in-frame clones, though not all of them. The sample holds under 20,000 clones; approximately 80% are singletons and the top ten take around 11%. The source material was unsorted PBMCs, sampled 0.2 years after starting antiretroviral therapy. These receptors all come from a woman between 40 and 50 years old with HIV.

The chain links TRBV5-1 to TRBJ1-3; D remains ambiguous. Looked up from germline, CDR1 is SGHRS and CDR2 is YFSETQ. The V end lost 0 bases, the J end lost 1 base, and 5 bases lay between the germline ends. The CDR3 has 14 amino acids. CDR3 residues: CASSLGLSGNTIYF. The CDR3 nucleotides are TGCGCCAGCAGCTTGGGTCTATCTGGAAACACCATATATTTT. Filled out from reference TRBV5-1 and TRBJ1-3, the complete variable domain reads KAGVTQTPRYLIKTRGQQVTLSCSPISGHRSVSWYQQTPGQGLQFLFEYFSETQRNKGNFPGRFSGRQFSNSRSEMNVSTLELGDSALYLCASSLGLSGNTIYFGEGSWLTVV.

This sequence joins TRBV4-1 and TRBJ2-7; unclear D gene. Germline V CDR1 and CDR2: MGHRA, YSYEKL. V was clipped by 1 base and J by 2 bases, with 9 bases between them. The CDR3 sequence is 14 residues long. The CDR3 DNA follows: TGCGCCAGCAGCCAAGGGGGTGGTCCCTACGAGCAGTACTTC. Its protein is CASSQGGGPYEQYF.

CDR3 residues: CASSPSRGLLLGSPLHF. As DNA, the CDR3 is TGCGCCAGCAGCCCATCGAGGGGCCTGCTCCTTGGTTCACCCCTCCACTTT. J is TRBJ1-6 and V is TRBV4-3; TRBD1 might be the D (5 bases). V was shortened by 4 bases and J by 9 bases, with 22 bases between the two germline ends. Per the germline V gene, CDR1 is LGHNA and CDR2 is YSLEER. This CDR3 contains 17 residues.

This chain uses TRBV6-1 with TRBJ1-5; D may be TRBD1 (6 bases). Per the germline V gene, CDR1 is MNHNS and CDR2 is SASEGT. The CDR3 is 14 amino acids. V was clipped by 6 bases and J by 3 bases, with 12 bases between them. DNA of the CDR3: TGTGCCAGCAGGTTAGGGGGTTCCAATCAGCCCCAGCATTTT. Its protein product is CASRLGGSNQPQHF.

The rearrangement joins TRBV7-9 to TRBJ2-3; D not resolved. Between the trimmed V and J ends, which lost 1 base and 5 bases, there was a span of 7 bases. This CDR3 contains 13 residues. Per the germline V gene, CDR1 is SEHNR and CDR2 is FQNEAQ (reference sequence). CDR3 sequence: CASSLVGVDTQYF. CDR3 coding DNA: TGTGCCAGCAGCTTAGTTGGGGTAGATACGCAGTATTTT.

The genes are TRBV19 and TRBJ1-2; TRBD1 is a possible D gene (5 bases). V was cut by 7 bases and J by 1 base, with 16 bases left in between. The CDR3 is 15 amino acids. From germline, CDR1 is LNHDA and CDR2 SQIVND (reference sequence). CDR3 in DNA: TGTGCCAGTACTATGGGGGTGCTCTTTAACTATGGCTACACCTTC. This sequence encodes CASTMGVLFNYGYTF. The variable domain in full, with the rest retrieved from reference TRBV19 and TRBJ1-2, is DGGITQSPKYLFRKEGQNVTLSCEQNLNHDAMYWYRQDPGQGLRLIYYSQIVNDFQKGDIAEGYSVSREKKESFPLTVTSAQKNPTAFYLCASTMGVLFNYGYTFGSGTRLTVV.

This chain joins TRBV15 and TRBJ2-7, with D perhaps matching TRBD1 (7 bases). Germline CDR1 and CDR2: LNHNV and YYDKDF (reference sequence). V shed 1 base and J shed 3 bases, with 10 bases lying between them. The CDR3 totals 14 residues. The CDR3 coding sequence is TGTGCCACCAGCAGAGGCGGGACAGACTACGAGCAGTACTTC. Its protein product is CATSRGGTDYEQYF.

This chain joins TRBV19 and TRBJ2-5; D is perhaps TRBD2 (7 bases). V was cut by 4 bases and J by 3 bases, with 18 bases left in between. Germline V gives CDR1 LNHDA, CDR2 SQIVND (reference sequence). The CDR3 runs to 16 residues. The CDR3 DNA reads TGTGCCAGTAGTACTCCCCGGGGGGCGCTAAAAGAGACCCAGTACTTC. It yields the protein CASSTPRGALKETQYF.

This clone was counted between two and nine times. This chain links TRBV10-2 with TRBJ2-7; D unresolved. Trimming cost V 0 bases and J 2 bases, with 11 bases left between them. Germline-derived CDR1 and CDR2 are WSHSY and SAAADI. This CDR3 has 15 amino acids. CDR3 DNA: TGCGCCAGCAGTGAGTCTTTACCAACCCCCTACGAGCAGTACTTC. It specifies CASSESLPTPYEQYF.